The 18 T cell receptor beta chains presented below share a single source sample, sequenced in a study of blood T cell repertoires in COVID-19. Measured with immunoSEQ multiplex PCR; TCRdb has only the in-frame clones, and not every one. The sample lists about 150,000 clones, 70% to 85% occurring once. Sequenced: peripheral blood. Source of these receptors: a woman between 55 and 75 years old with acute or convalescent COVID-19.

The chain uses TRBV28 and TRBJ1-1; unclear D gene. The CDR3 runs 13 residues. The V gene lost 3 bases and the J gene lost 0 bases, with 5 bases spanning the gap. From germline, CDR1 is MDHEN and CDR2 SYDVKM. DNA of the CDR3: TGTGCCAGCAGTTTGGAGGTGAACACTGAAGCTTTCTTT. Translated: CASSLEVNTEAFF.

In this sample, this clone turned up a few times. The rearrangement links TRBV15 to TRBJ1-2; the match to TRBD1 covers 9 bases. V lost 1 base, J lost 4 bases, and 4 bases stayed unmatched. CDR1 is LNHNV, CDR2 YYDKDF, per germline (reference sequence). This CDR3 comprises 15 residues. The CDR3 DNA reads TGTGCCACCAGCAGAGGACGGGACAGGGCCTATGGCTACACCTTC. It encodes CATSRGRDRAYGYTF.

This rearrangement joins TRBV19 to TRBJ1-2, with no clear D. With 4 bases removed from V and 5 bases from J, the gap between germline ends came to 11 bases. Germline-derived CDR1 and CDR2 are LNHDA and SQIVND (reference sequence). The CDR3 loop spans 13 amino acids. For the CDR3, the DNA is TGTGCCAGTAGTAGTGGGCTCTCGTATGGCTACACCTTC. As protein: CASSSGLSYGYTF.

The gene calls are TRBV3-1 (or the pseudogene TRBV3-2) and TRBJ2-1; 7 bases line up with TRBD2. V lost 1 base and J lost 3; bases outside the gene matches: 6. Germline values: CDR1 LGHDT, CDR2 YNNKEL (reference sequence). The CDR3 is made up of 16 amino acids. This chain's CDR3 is CASSQALIAGYNEQFF. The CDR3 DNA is TGTGCCAGCAGCCAAGCTTTAATAGCGGGCTACAATGAGCAGTTCTTC.

CDR3 in amino acids: CATSDTGGPNTEAFF. The DNA of the CDR3 is TGTGCCACCAGTGATACAGGGGGTCCGAACACTGAAGCTTTCTTT. The chain couples TRBV24-1 to TRBJ1-1; TRBD1 matches 8 bases. V lost 3 bases and J lost 1; bases outside the gene matches: 3. Germline lookup yields CDR1 KGHDR and CDR2 SFDVKD. This CDR3 spans 15 amino acids.

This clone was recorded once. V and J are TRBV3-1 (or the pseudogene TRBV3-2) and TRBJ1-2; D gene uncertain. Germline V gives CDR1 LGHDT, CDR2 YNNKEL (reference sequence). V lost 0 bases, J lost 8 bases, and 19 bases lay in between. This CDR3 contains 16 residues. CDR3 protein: CASSQDSAMGAYGYTF. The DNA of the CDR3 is TGTGCCAGCAGCCAAGATAGTGCGATGGGCGCCTACGGCTACACCTTC.

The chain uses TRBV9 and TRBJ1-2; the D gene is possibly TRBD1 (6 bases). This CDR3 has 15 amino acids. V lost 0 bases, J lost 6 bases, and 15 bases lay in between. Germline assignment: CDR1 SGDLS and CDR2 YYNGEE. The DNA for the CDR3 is TGTGCCAGCAGCGTAGTAACAGGGACCTCCAATGGCTACACCTTC. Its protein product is CASSVVTGTSNGYTF.

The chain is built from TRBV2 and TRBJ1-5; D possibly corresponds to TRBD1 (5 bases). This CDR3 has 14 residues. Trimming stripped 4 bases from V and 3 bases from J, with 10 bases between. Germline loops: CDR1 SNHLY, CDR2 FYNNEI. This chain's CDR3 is CASSGGRFNQPQHF. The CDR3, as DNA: TGTGCCAGCAGTGGGGGCAGGTTCAATCAGCCCCAGCATTTT. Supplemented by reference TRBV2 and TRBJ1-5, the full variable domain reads EPEVTQTPSHQVTQMGQEVILRCVPISNHLYFYWYRQILGQKVEFLVSFYNNEISEKSEIFDDQFSVERPDGSNFTLKIRSTKLEDSAMYFCASSGGRFNQPQHFGDGTRLSIL.

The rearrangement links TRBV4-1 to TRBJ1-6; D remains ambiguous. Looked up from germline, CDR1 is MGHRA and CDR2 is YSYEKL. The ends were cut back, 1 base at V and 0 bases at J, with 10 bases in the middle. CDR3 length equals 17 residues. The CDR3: CASSQVTRSSYNSPLHF. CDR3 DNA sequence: TGCGCCAGCAGCCAAGTTACAAGGAGCTCCTATAATTCACCCCTCCACTTT.

CDR3 amino acids: CASRGRGRDGYTF. The CDR3, as DNA: TGTGCCAGCAGAGGCAGGGGGCGGGATGGCTACACCTTC. This chain links TRBV28 with TRBJ1-2, with 8 nucleotides matching TRBD1. This CDR3 has 13 residues. The germline V gene has CDR1 MDHEN and CDR2 SYDVKM. After removal of 6 bases from V and 6 bases from J, the junction contained 6 bases not matched to a gene.

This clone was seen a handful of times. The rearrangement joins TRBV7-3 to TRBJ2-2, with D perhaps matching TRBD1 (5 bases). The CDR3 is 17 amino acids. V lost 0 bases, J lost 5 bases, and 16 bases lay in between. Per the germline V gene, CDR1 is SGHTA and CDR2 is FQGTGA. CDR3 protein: CASSLTNGRARTGELFF. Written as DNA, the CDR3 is TGTGCCAGCAGCTTAACAAACGGCAGGGCCCGGACCGGGGAGCTGTTTTTT.

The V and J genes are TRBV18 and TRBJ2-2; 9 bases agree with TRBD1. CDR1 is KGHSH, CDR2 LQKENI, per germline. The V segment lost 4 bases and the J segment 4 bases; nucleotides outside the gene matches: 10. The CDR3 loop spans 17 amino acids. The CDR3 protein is CASSRTGTGMSTGELFF. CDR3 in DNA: TGTGCCAGCTCACGAACCGGGACAGGGATGAGCACCGGGGAGCTGTTTTTT.

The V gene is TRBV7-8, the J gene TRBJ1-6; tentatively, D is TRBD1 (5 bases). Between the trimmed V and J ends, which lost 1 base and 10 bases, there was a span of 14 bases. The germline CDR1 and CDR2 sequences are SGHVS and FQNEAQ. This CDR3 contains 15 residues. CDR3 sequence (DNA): TGTGCCAGCAGCTTAGGGCAGGGAGGGCGATCACCCCTCCACTTT. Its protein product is CASSLGQGGRSPLHF.

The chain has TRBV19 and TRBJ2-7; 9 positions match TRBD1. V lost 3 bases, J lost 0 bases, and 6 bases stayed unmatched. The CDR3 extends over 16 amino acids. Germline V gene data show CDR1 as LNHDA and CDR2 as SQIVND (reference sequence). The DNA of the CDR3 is TGTGCCAGTAGTATCCAGGACAGGGGAAGCTCCTACGAGCAGTACTTC. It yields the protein CASSIQDRGSSYEQYF.

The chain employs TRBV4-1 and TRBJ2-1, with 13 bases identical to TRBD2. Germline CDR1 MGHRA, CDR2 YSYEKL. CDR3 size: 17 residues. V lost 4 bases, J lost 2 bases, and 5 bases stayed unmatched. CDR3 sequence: CASSRTSGGLAYNEQFF. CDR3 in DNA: TGCGCCAGCAGCCGGACTAGCGGGGGCCTCGCCTACAATGAGCAGTTCTTC.

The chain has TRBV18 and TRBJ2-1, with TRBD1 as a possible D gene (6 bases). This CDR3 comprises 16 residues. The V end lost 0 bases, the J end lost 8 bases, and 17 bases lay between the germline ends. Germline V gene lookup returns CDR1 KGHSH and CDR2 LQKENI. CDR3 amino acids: CASSPPGTFSRHEQFF. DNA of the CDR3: TGTGCCAGCTCACCACCCGGGACATTTAGCCGTCATGAGCAGTTCTTC.

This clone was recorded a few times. The CDR3 nucleotides are TGTGCCAGCAGCCAAGATCGTCACACGGGGGGGAACAATGAGCAGTTCTTC. It codes for CASSQDRHTGGNNEQFF. The genes are TRBV3-1 (or the pseudogene TRBV3-2) and TRBJ2-1, with 8 bases fitting TRBD2. Trimming took 0 bases from V and 5 from J; bases not matched to a gene: 9. The CDR3 is made up of 17 amino acids. Germline V gene lookup returns CDR1 LGHDT and CDR2 YNNKEL (reference sequence).

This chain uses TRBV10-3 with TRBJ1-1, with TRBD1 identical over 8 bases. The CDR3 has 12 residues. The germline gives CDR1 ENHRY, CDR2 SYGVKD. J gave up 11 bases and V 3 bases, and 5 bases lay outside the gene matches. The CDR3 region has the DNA TGTGCCATCAGTGAATCACAGGGGGGGGCTTTCTTT. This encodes CAISESQGGAFF.